This entry is about one T cell receptor beta chain. Its antigen is unknown. No much larger clone exists at a distance of one base, and base qualities are not known. V is reduced by 8 bases and J by 8 bases, leaving a spacing of 18 bases between them. The CDR3 goes from the cysteine to the phenylalanine over 13 residues. The read is trimmed to its CDR3 DNA, 39 bases read in frame from base 1. CDR1 WSHSY and CDR2 SAAADI are derived from the germline V gene. TCRbeta CDR3 regions were amplified from genomic DNA using the immunoSEQ Assay, a bias-controlled multiplex PCR. On the authors' methods: Nucleated cell counts per sample were estimated from amplification of reference gene primers within the assay. To quantify the absolute abundance of each unique TCRbeta CDR3 rearrangement, sequence reads were collapsed and filtered. For each sample, productive Simpson clonality was calculated as the square root of Simpson's diversity index over productive rearrangements. TCRdb took this table from immuneACCESS and kept in-frame rearrangements with V and J called. Such tables lack part of the clones; where checked against another copy, unresolved V genes explain under half of the gap, and the rest is unexplained. The DNA was the basis for D and trimming; V, J and clone size are from that table. This sample gives about 120,000 clones in total; less than 90% of them show up just once. 1.5% to 2% of the sample is in the top ten clones.

Collaborating institutions collected whole blood in K2EDTA tubes following their own protocols. For TCRbeta analysis, collaborators shipped samples as frozen whole blood, isolated PBMCs, or DNA extracted from either of those sample types. The entry originates in a study of blood T cell repertoires in COVID-19 (dated by TCRdb to the early 2020s). General notes on the study: The collaborator samples originated in the United States, Italy and Spain and spanned the acute and convalescent phases of COVID-19. Deeply sampled blood TCRbeta repertoires from subjects exposed to, actively infected with, or recovered from COVID-19 were included in the dataset. The repertoires were released in a freely available public database meant as a resource for research on the immune response to SARS-CoV-2. A de-identified subject ID, COVID-19 status, age in years and sex were almost always included in the sample metadata. Where available, HLA class I and class II types were obtained from metadata supplied by the sample provider rather than from assay-based typing. Samples were obtained from the ongoing ImmuneRACE study (first 160 participants) and from 1,254 subjects provided by 6 global collaborators. The prospective study material was composed of cDNA or gDNA derived from T cells, B-cell-depleted T cells, or PBMCs. The paper as a whole reports these results and caveats: The amount of clinical and demographic metadata varied by source and participant and was provided uncurated.

This receptor was taken from a man in his sixties or seventies with acute or convalescent COVID-19. The V and J segments used are TRBV10-2 and TRBJ1-2; TRBD1 is perhaps the D gene, given 5 matching bases. The sequenced sample consisted of peripheral blood. CDR3 loop: CASYASGAIGYTF. The bases read TGCGCCAGCTACGCTAGCGGGGCGATAGGCTACACCTTC.